This section outlines one T cell receptor (beta chain) sequence together with its context. This specimen comes from a study of cytomegalovirus exposure and HLA in healthy donors. Sequencing was performed with immunoSEQ multiplex PCR; in TCRdb, only in-frame clones are kept and a portion is missing. The table shows tens of thousands of clones, with more than 75% occurring only once. Germline V gene lookup returns CDR1 ENHRY and CDR2 SYGVKD. After removal of 8 bases from V and 2 bases from J, the junction contained 12 bases not matched to a gene. The CDR3 contains 16 residues. This TCR derives from a young man in good health and CMV-seronegative. The specimen sequenced was PBMCs. V gene TRBV10-3 combines with J gene TRBJ2-1; 7 bases are shared with TRBD1. CDR3 DNA: TGTGCCATCTCCTCATGGGGGCAGGGGGCCTACAATGAGCAGTTCTTC. Amino acids: CAISSWGQGAYNEQFF.